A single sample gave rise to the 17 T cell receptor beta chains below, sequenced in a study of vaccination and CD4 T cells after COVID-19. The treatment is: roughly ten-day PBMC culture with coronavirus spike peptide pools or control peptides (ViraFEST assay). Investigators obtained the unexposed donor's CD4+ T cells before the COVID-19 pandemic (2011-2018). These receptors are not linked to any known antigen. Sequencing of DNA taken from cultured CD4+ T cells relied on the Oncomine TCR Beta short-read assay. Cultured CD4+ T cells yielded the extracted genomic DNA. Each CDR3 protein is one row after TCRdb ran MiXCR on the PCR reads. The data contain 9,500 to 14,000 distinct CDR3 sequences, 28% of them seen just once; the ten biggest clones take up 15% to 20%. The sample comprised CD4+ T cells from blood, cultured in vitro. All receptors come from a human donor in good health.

CDR3 DNA: TGTGCCAGCAGTTTAAGAACGGGGGTGAGCACTGAAGCTTTCTTT. Translated, it gives CASSLRTGVSTEAFF. This chain uses TRBV12-3 or TRBV12-4 with TRBJ1-1, with D possibly matching TRBD1 (5 bases). The CDR3 loop spans 15 amino acids. V lost 2 bases and J 4 bases, leaving 14 bases between the germline ends.

The CDR3 bases are TGCAGTGCTAGTCCTCCGGGACTAGCGGGAGGGGGAGATACGCAGTATTTT. Amino acids: CSASPPGLAGGGDTQYF. This rearrangement joins TRBV20-1 to TRBJ2-3; 16 bases fit TRBD2. Germline V lookup: CDR1 DFQATT, CDR2 SNEGSKA (reference sequence). The CDR3 contains 17 residues. J was trimmed by 5 bases and V by 3 bases; bases with no gene match: 8.

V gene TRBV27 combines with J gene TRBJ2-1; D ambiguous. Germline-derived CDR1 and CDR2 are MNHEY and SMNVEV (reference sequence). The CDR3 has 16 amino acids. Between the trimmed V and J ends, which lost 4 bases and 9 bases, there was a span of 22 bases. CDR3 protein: CASSSVKLKPLPEQFF. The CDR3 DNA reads TGTGCCAGCAGTTCGGTTAAACTAAAGCCCCTCCCTGAGCAGTTCTTC.

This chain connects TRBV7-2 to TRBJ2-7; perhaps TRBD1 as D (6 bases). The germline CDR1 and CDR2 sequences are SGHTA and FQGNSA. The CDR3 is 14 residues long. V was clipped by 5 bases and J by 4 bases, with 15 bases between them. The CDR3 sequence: CASSLQTGNYEQYF. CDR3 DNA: TGTGCCAGCAGCCTACAGACAGGAAATTACGAGCAGTACTTC. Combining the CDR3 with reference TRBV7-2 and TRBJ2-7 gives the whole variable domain GAGVSQSPSNKVTEKGKDVELRCDPISGHTALYWYRQSLGQGLEFLIYFQGNSAPDKSGLPSDRFSAERTGGSVSTLTIQRTQQEDSAVYLCASSLQTGNYEQYFGPGTRLTVT.

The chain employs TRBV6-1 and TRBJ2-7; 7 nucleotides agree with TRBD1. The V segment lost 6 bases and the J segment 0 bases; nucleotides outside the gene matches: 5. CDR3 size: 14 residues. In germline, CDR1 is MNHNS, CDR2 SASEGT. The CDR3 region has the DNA TGTGCCAGCAGCGCGGACAGGTTCTCCTACGAGCAGTACTTC. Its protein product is CASSADRFSYEQYF.

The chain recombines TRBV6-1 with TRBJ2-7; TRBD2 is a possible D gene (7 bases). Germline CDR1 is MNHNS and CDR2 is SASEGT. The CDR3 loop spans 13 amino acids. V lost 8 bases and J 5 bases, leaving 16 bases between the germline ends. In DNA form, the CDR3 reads TGTGCCAGCGATGGGGGGCGGGGGCACGAGCAGTACTTC. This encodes CASDGGRGHEQYF.

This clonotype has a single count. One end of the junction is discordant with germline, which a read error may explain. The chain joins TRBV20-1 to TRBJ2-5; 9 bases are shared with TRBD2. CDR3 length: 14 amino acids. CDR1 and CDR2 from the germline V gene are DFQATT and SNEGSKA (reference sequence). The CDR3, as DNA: TGCAGTGCACCGAGACTAGCGGCCCAAAAGACCCAGTACTTC. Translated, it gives CSAPRLAAQKTQYF.

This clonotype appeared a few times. CDR3: CASSRRREGMNTEAFF. The CDR3 DNA is TGTGCCAGCAGCCGACGCCGTGAGGGGATGAACACTGAAGCTTTCTTT. The chain combines TRBV6-2 or TRBV6-3 with TRBJ1-1; maybe TRBD1 (5 bases). V gave up 6 bases and J gave up 0 bases, with 17 bases separating them. This CDR3 region has 16 residues. Germline CDR1 and CDR2: MNHEY and SVGEGT.

The CDR3 protein is CASSSPGVTLNTEAFF. Written as DNA, the CDR3 is TGCGCCAGCAGCTCGCCAGGGGTTACTCTGAACACTGAAGCTTTCTTT. The rearrangement links TRBV5-1 to TRBJ1-1; a weak D match, TRBD1 (6 bases). The V gene lost 3 bases and the J gene lost 0 bases, with 15 bases spanning the gap. CDR3 length equals 16 residues. Germline assignment: CDR1 SGHRS and CDR2 YFSETQ.

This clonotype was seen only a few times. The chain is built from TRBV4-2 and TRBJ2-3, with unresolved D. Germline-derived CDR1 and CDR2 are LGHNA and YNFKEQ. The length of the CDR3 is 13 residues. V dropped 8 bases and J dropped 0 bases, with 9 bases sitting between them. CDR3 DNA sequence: TGTGCCAGCGGATACGCTAGCACAGATACGCAGTATTTT. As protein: CASGYASTDTQYF.

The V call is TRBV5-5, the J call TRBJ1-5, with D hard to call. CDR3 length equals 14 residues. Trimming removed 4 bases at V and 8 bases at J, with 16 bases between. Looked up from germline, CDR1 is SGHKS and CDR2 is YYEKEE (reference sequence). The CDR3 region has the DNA TGTGCCAGCAGCAAGGAGGTCAGCGCAAAGCCCCAGCATTTT. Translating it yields CASSKEVSAKPQHF.

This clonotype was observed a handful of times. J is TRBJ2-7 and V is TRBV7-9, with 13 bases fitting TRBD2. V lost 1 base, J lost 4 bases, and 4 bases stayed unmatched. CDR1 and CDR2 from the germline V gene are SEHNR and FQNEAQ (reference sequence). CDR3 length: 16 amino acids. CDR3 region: CASSLGWTSGSYEQYF. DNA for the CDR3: TGTGCCAGCAGCTTAGGTTGGACTAGCGGGAGTTACGAGCAGTACTTC.

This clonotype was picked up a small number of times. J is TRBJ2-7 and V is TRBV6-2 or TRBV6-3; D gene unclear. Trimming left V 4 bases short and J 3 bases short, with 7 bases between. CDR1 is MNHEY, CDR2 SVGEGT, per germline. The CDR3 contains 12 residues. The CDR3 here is CASSSINYEQYF. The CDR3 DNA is TGTGCCAGCAGTTCCATAAACTACGAGCAGTACTTC.

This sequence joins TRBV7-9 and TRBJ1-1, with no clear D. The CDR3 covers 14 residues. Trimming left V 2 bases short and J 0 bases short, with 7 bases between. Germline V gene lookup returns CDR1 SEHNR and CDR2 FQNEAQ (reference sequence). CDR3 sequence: CASSLLQMNTEAFF. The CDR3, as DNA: TGTGCCAGCAGCTTACTTCAGATGAACACTGAAGCTTTCTTT.

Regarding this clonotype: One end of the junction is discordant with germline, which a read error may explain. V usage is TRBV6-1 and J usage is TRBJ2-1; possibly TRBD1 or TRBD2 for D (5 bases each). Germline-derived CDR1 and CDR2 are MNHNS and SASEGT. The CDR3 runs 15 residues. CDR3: CAGSEEGFTPNVRFF. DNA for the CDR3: TGTGCCGGCAGTGAAGAGGGGTTTACGCCCAATGTTCGGTTCTTC.

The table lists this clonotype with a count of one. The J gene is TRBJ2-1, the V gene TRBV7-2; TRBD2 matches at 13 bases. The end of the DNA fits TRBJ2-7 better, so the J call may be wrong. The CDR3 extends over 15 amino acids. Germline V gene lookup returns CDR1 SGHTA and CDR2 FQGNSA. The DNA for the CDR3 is TGTGCCAGCAGCCTGGGGGGACTAGCGGGGTTTGAGCAGTACTTC. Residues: CASSLGGLAGFEQYF.

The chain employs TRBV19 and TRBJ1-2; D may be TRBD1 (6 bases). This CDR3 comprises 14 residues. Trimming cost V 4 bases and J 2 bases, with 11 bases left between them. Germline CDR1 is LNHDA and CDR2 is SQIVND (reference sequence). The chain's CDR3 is CASSRPRGNYGYTF. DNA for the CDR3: TGTGCCAGTAGTAGGCCCAGGGGCAACTATGGCTACACCTTC.